A selection of T cell receptor beta chains follows, all from one sample in a study of CD8+ T cells in alopecia areata. Clones were sequenced by immunoSEQ multiplex PCR, and TCRdb holds only the in-frame ones, with some missing. The sample records hundreds of thousands of clones, less than 80% being singletons. The sample consisted of CD4+ T cells sorted from blood, taken at week 0. The receptors were sampled from a human donor with alopecia areata. The CDR3 runs from the conserved cysteine through the conserved F or W. Each record gives: CDR3 protein, CDR3 DNA, V gene, D gene, J gene, clone size. The D gene is left open where the match is weak. Expanded clones are given a class, and other clones once, few, many or no size at all.

CASSVRTGTSGANVLTF,TGTGCCAGCAGTGTCCGGACAGGGACCTCTGGGGCCAACGTCCTGACTTTC,TRBV25-1,TRBD1,TRBJ2-6,.
CASSLENSASGANVLTF,TGTGCCAGCAGCTTAGAGAACAGCGCCTCTGGGGCCAACGTCCTGACTTTC,TRBV7-6,.,TRBJ2-6,many
CASSQNEVANGDTQYF,TGTGCCAGCAGCCAAAACGAAGTTGCCAACGGGGATACGCAGTATTTT,TRBV7-2,.,TRBJ2-3,few
CSVLTATNQPQHF,TGCAGCGTGTTGACCGCTACCAATCAGCCCCAGCATTTT,TRBV29-1,.,TRBJ1-5,.
CAWSVQGAFATDTQYF,TGTGCCTGGAGTGTACAGGGGGCCTTCGCCACAGATACGCAGTATTTT,TRBV30,TRBD1,TRBJ2-3,.
CASSPRRGNTEAFF,TGTGCCAGCAGCCCCAGAAGAGGGAACACTGAAGCTTTCTTT,TRBV5-6,.,TRBJ1-1,once
CASSFLGNEQYF,TGTGCCAGCAGCTTCCTGGGAAACGAGCAGTACTTC,TRBV11-2,.,TRBJ2-7,.
CASSYRAGGQEQYF,TGCGCCAGCAGCTACCGAGCGGGGGGCCAGGAGCAGTACTTC,TRBV5-1,TRBD2,TRBJ2-7,few
CAWSWGPATGELFF,TGTGCCTGGAGCTGGGGGCCGGCCACCGGGGAGCTGTTTTTT,TRBV30,.,TRBJ2-2,few
CAWGTGRNQPQHF,TGTGCCTGGGGGACAGGCCGCAATCAGCCCCAGCATTTT,TRBV30,TRBD1,TRBJ1-5,.
CASSPGTGKGSPLHF,TGCGCCAGCAGCCCTGGGACAGGGAAGGGGTCACCCCTCCACTTT,TRBV5-1,TRBD1,TRBJ1-6,.
CATQSSGNTIYF,TGTGCCACCCAAAGCTCTGGAAACACCATATATTTT,TRBV2,.,TRBJ1-3,.
CSVVRNTEAFF,TGCAGCGTTGTCAGGAACACTGAAGCTTTCTTT,TRBV29-1,.,TRBJ1-1,.
CASRPTSGGHFYEQYF,TGTGCCAGCAGGCCCACTAGCGGGGGCCATTTCTACGAGCAGTACTTC,TRBV27,TRBD2,TRBJ2-7,once
CASSPSGGTDTQYF,TGTGCCAGCAGCCCTAGCGGGGGGACAGATACGCAGTATTTT,TRBV11-2,TRBD2,TRBJ2-3,.
CASSSHRGGETQYF,TGTGCCAGCAGTTCTCACAGGGGAGGAGAGACCCAGTACTTC,TRBV27,.,TRBJ2-5,once
CASNLNLDWPGELFF,TGCGCCAGCAACCTTAATCTGGATTGGCCCGGGGAGCTGTTTTTT,TRBV4-1,.,TRBJ2-2,.
CASSPLSGSGYTF,TGTGCCAGCTCACCGCTCTCGGGGAGCGGCTACACCTTC,TRBV18,.,TRBJ1-2,.
CASSSTGQGNEKLFF,TGTGCCAGCAGCTCTACGGGACAAGGAAATGAAAAACTGTTTTTT,TRBV5-6,.,TRBJ1-4,.
CASSRRSTDTQYF,TGCGCCAGCAGCCGCCGGTCGACAGATACGCAGTATTTT,TRBV4-3,.,TRBJ2-3,.
CSVETVTEAFF,TGCAGCGTTGAAACGGTCACTGAAGCTTTCTTT,TRBV29-1,.,TRBJ1-1,.
CASGPGTALSPLHF,TGTGCCAGCGGACCTGGGACAGCGCTTTCACCCCTCCACTTT,TRBV6-1,TRBD1,TRBJ1-6,.
CASSPQGLETQYF,TGTGCCAGCTCACCACAGGGGTTGGAGACCCAGTACTTC,TRBV18,.,TRBJ2-5,.
CSVDGVGSPYEQYF,TGCAGCGTTGACGGGGTGGGTTCCCCCTACGAGCAGTACTTC,TRBV29-1,.,TRBJ2-7,.
CASSGPETTLHF,TGTGCCAGCAGCGGCCCAGAGACAACCCTCCACTTT,TRBV9,.,TRBJ1-6,.
CAWSVKGGDYEQYF,TGTGCCTGGAGTGTAAAGGGGGGAGACTACGAGCAGTACTTC,TRBV30,.,TRBJ2-7,.
CAWSDWNSASSGNTIYF,TGTGCCTGGAGTGATTGGAATAGTGCGAGCTCTGGAAACACCATATATTTT,TRBV30,.,TRBJ1-3,.
CASSLAHGQGDLETQYF,TGTGCCAGCAGCTTAGCGCACGGACAGGGGGATTTGGAGACCCAGTACTTC,TRBV7-2,TRBD1,TRBJ2-5,.
CASSNRFGYTF,TGTGCCAGCAGCAACCGGTTTGGCTACACCTTC,TRBV6-5,.,TRBJ1-2,.
CASSRGNEQFF,TGTGCCAGCAGTAGAGGGAATGAGCAGTTCTTC,TRBV27,.,TRBJ2-1,.
CASSLVQGPFTDTQYF,TGCGCCAGCAGCTTGGTACAGGGCCCGTTCACAGATACGCAGTATTTT,TRBV5-1,.,TRBJ2-3,.
CAWSRGLRQFDETQYF,TGTGCCTGGAGCAGGGGGCTCCGCCAATTCGATGAGACCCAGTACTTC,TRBV30,TRBD1,TRBJ2-5,.
CSVVRSSGREQYF,TGCAGCGTTGTGCGGTCTAGCGGGCGCGAGCAGTACTTC,TRBV29-1,TRBD2,TRBJ2-7,few
CAWSGIGASFSGANVLTF,TGTGCCTGGAGTGGAATCGGGGCCTCCTTCTCTGGGGCCAACGTCCTGACTTTC,TRBV30,.,TRBJ2-6,.
CATRTGQSSYNEQFF,TGCGCCACGAGAACCGGGCAGAGCTCCTACAATGAGCAGTTCTTC,TRBV5-1,.,TRBJ2-1,.
CSTGQGANTGELFF,TGCAGCACCGGTCAGGGGGCGAACACCGGGGAGCTGTTTTTT,TRBV29-1,TRBD1,TRBJ2-2,few
CASSIRQDTGELFF,TGCGCCAGCAGCATTCGACAGGACACCGGGGAGCTGTTTTTT,TRBV5-1,.,TRBJ2-2,.
CASSVYRDYEQYF,TGCGCCAGCAGCGTTTATCGGGATTACGAGCAGTACTTC,TRBV5-1,.,TRBJ2-7,.
CASSLALGTANYGYTF,TGTGCCAGCAGCTTAGCGCTTGGGACAGCTAACTATGGCTACACCTTC,TRBV7-9,TRBD1,TRBJ1-2,few
CAWSPRTGGNSYNEQFF,TGTGCCTGGAGTCCGAGGACAGGGGGAAATTCCTACAATGAGCAGTTCTTC,TRBV30,TRBD1,TRBJ2-1,.
CASSLGLTGRVNTEAFF,TGTGCCAGCAGCTTAGGACTGACAGGACGCGTGAACACTGAAGCTTTCTTT,TRBV11-2,.,TRBJ1-1,few
CASSPNRGAGEKLFF,TGTGCCAGCAGTCCCAACAGGGGGGCAGGTGAAAAACTGTTTTTT,TRBV6-5,TRBD1,TRBJ1-4,.
CASSLQTGGNSPLHF,TGTGCCAGCAGTTTGCAGACAGGGGGAAATTCACCCCTCCACTTT,TRBV27,TRBD1,TRBJ1-6,.
CSGRPSGYEQFF,TGCAGCGGACGCCCATCTGGGTACGAGCAGTTCTTC,TRBV29-1,.,TRBJ2-1,few
CSVASGQGVNYGYTF,TGCAGCGTTGCTTCGGGACAGGGGGTAAACTATGGCTACACCTTC,TRBV29-1,TRBD1,TRBJ1-2,few
CSGRLTSGGTDTQYF,TGCAGCGGGCGCCTGACTAGCGGTGGAACAGATACGCAGTATTTT,TRBV29-1,TRBD2,TRBJ2-3,few
CASSVGGGGDTQYF,TGTGCCAGCAGCGTAGGAGGGGGAGGGGATACGCAGTATTTT,TRBV9,.,TRBJ2-3,once
CASKEGAPYEQYF,TGTGCCAGCAAGGAAGGGGCCCCCTACGAGCAGTACTTC,TRBV2,.,TRBJ2-7,.
CASGSRNSNSPLHF,TGTGCTAGTGGTTCACGGAATTCTAATTCACCCCTCCACTTT,TRBV12-5,.,TRBJ1-6,.